This TCR beta chain derives from a study of T cell repertoires in cytomegalovirus infection. For the study at large: Matching HLA type and CMV infection were both indicated by public TCR beta signatures.

This clonotype was detected ten times or more. TCRdb redid the calling of the reads with MiXCR, one entry per CDR3 protein. The data show over 450,000 distinct CDR3 sequences, about 11% seen once. The specimen sequenced was PBMCs. The source of this sequence is a human donor in good health (CMV status not recorded). Some clones in this sample may be carry-over from other donors' samples.

CDR3: CASSLGGASNTEAFF. In nucleotides, the CDR3 is TGTGCCAGCAGCTTGGGGGGCGCGTCGAACACTGAAGCTTTCTTT. The chain employs TRBV7-9 and TRBJ1-1, with D tentatively TRBD1 (6 bases). This CDR3 spans 15 amino acids. V was clipped by 3 bases and J by 1 base, with 12 bases between them. Germline CDR1 reads SEHNR; CDR2 reads FQNEAQ (reference sequence).